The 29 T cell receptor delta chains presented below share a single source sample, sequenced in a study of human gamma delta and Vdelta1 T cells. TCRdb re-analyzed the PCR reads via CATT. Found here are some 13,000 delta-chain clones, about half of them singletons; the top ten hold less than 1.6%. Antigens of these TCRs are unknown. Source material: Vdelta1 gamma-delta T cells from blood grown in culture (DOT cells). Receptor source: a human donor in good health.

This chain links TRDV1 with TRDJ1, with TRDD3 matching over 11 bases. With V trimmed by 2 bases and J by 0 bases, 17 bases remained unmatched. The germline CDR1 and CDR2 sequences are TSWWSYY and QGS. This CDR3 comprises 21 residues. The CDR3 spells CALGEGPNLDWGIFHTDKLIF. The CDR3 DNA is TGTGCTCTTGGGGAAGGTCCTAACCTTGACTGGGGGATATTCCACACCGATAAACTCATCTTT.

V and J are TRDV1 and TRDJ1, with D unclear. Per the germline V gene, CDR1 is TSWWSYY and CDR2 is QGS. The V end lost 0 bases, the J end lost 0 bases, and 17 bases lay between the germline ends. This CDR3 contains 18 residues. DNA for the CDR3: TGTGCTCTTGGGGAACTAAGGGCTCCTGGATTGTACACCGATAAACTCATCTTT. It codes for CALGELRAPGLYTDKLIF.

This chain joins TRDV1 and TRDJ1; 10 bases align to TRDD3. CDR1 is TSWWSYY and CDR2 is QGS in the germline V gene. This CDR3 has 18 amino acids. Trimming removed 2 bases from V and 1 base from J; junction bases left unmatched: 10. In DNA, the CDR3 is TGTGCTCTTGGGGAATGCCTTGACTGGGGGATTACCACCGATAAACTCATCTTT. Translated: CALGECLDWGITTDKLIF.

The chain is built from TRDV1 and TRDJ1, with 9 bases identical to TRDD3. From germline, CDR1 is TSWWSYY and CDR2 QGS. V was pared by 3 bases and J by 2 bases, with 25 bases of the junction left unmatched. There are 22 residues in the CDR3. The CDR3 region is CALGELHMSSEDWGKLTDKLIF. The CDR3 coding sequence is TGTGCTCTTGGGGAGCTCCATATGTCTTCGGAGGACTGGGGGAAGCTAACCGATAAACTCATCTTT.

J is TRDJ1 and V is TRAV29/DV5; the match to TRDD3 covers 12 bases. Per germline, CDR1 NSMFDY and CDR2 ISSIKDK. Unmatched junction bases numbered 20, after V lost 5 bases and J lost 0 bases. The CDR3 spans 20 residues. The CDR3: CAAPLAHVLGDTRYTDKLIF. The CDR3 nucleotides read TGTGCAGCCCCCCTAGCCCACGTACTGGGGGATACTCGGTACACCGATAAACTCATCTTT. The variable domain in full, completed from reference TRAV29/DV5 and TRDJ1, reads DQQVKQNSPSLSVQEGRISILNCDYTNSMFDYFLWYKKYPAEGPTFLISISSIKDKNEDGRFTVFLNKSAKHLSLHIVPSQPGDSAVYFCAAPLAHVLGDTRYTDKLIFGKGTRVTVEP.

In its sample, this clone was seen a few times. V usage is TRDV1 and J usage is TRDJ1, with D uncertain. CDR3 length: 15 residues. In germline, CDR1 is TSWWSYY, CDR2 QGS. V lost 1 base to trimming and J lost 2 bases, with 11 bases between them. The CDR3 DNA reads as TGTGCTCTTGGGGAACGGTTTGCCTATACCGATAAACTCATCTTT. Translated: CALGERFAYTDKLIF.

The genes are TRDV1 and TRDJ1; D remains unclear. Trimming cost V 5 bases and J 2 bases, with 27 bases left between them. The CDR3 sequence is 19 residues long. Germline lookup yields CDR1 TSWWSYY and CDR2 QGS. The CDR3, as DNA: TGTGCTCTTGGGACCTTGGCCCCTTATCCCCATAGAGGGACCGATAAACTCATCTTT. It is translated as CALGTLAPYPHRGTDKLIF.

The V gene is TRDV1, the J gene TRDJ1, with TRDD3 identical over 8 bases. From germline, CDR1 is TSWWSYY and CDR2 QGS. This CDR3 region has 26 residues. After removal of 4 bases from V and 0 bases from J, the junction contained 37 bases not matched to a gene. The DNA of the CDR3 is TGTGCTCTTGGGGCCTTCAGGGTCTCCCCTTTTACTGGGGGTCGGACCCAAGTGAGAAACACCGATAAACTCATCTTT. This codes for CALGAFRVSPFTGGRTQVRNTDKLIF.

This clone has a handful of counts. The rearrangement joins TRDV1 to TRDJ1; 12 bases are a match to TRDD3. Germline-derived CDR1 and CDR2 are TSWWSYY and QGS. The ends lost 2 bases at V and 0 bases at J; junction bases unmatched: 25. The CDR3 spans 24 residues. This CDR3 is CALGESGFLLGDTGTEPYTDKLIF. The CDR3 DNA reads TGTGCTCTTGGGGAATCTGGTTTCCTACTGGGGGATACTGGTACTGAACCCTACACCGATAAACTCATCTTT.

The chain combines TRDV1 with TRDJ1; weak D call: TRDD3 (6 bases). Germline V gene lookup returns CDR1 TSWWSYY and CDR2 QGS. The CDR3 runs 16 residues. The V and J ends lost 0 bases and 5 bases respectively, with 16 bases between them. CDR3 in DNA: TGTGCTCTTGGGGAACTCTTCTCCCCTCTGGGGGATAAACTCATCTTT. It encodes CALGELFSPLGDKLIF.

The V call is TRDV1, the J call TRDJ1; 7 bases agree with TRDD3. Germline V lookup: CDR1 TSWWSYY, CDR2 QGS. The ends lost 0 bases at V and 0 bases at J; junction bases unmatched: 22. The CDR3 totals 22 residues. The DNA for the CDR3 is TGTGCTCTTGGGGAACTTACGACGAAGCCCGGCGGGGGGATGACCTACACCGATAAACTCATCTTT. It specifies CALGELTTKPGGGMTYTDKLIF.

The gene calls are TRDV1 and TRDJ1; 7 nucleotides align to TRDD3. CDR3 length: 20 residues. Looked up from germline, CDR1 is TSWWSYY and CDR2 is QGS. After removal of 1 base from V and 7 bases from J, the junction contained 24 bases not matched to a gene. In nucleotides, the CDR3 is TGTGCTCTTGGGGAACCGCCCACCACAGTACTGGGATACAGGGGGGGTAAACTCATCTTT. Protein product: CALGEPPTTVLGYRGGKLIF.

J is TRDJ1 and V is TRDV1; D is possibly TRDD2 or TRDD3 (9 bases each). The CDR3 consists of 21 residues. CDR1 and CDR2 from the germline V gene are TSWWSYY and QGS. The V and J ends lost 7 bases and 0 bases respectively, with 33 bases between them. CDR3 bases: TGTGCTCTTGTGTGTGGCCTTCCTACCTCGGTCTCTGGGGGATACACCGATAAACTCATCTTT. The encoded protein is CALVCGLPTSVSGGYTDKLIF.

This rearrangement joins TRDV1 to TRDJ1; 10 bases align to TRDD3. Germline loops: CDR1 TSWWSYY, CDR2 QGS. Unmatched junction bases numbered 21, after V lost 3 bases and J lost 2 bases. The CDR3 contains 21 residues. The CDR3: CALGESASKILGDFSTDKLIF. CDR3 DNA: TGTGCTCTTGGGGAGTCGGCTTCCAAGATACTGGGGGATTTCTCGACCGATAAACTCATCTTT.

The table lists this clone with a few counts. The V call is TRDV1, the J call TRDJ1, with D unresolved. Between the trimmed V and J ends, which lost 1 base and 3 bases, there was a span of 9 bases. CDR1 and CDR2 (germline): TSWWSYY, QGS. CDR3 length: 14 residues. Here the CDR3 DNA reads TGTGCTCTTGGGGAACCCAATTACGCCGATAAACTCATCTTT. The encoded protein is CALGEPNYADKLIF.

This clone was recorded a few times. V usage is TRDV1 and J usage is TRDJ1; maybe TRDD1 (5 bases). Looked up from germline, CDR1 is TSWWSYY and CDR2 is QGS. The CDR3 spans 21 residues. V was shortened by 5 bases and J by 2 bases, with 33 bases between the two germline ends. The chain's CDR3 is CALGPLNSPISPSQVTDKLIF. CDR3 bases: TGTGCTCTTGGGCCCCTCAATAGCCCTATTTCCCCGAGTCAAGTAACCGATAAACTCATCTTT.

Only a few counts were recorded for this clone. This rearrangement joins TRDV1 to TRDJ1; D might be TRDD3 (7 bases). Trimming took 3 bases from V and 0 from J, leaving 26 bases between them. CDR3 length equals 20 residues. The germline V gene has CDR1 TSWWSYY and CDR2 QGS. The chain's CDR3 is CALGDLLRLMGDEYTDKLIF. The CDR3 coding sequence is TGTGCTCTTGGGGACCTCCTACGACTCATGGGGGACGAGTACACCGATAAACTCATCTTT.

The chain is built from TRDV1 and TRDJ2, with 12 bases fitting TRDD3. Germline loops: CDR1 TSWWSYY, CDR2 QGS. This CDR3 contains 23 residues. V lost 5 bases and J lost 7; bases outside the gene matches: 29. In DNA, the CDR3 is TGTGCTCTTGGGCCCCGGGACCTCCGCCGTACTGGGGGATACAAACAGGGCGTAGCACAACTCTTCTTT. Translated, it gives CALGPRDLRRTGGYKQGVAQLFF.

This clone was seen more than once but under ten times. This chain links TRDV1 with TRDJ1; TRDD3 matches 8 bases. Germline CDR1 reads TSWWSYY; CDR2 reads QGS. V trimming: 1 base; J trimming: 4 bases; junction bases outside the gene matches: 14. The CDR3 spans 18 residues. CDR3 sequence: CALGERSDGDTILDKLIF. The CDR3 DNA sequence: TGTGCTCTTGGGGAACGTTCTGATGGGGATACCATACTCGATAAACTCATCTTT.

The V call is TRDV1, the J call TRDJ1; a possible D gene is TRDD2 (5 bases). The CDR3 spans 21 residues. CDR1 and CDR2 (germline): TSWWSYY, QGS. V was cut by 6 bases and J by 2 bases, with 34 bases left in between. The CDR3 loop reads CALGKAYAKAGRAEGTDKLIF. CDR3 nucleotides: TGTGCTCTTGGTAAGGCCTACGCTAAGGCGGGACGTGCCGAGGGGACCGATAAACTCATCTTT.

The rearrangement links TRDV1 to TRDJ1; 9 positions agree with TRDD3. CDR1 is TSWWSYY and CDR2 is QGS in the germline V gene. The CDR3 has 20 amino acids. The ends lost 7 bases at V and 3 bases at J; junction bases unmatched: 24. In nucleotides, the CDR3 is TGTGCTCTTGCAACGGCTCGGGGATACGCGAAGTCGGTAGACGCCGATAAACTCATCTTT. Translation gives CALATARGYAKSVDADKLIF.

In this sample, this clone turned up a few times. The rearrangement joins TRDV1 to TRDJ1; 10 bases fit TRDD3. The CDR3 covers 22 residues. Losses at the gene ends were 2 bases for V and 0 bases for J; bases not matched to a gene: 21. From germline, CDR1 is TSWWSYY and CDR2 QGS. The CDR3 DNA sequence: TGTGCTCTTGGGGAATTTATCCCCCATGTTGGGGGATACAATCCTTACACCGATAAACTCATCTTT. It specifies CALGEFIPHVGGYNPYTDKLIF.

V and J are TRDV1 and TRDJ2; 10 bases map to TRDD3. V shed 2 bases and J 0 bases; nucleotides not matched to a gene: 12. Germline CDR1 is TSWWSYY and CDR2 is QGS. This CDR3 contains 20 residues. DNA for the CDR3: TGTGCTCTTGGGGAATATAGCACGGGGGATACGGCAGCTTTGACAGCACAACTCTTCTTT. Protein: CALGEYSTGDTAALTAQLFF.

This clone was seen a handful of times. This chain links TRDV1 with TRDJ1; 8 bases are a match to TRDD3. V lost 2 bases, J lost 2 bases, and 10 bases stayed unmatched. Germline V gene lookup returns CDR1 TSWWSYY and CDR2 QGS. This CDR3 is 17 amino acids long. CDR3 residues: CALGEIRTGGLTDKLIF. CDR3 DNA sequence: TGTGCTCTTGGGGAAATCCGTACTGGGGGGTTAACCGATAAACTCATCTTT.

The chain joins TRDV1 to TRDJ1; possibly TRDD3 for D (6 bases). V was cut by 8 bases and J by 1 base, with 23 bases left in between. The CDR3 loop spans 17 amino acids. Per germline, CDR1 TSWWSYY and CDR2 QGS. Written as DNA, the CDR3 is TGTGCTCTTCGCGAGGTTGGGGGCCAACACTTCACCGATAAACTCATCTTT. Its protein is CALREVGGQHFTDKLIF.

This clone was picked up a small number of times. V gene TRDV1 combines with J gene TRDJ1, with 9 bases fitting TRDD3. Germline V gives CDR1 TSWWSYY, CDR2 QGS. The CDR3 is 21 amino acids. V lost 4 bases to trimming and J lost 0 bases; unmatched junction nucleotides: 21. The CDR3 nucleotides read TGTGCTCTTGGGGCCCGGCTTCCTGCCAATGGGGGATATTCGTACACCGATAAACTCATCTTT. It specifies CALGARLPANGGYSYTDKLIF.

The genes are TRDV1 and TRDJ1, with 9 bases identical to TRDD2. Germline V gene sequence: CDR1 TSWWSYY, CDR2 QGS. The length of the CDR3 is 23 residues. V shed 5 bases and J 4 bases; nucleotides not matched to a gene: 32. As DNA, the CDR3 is TGTGCTCTTGGGCCATCGCACCCCCTTCCTACGAGGGGGATTGTGTATGGAGGCGATAAACTCATCTTT. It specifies CALGPSHPLPTRGIVYGGDKLIF.

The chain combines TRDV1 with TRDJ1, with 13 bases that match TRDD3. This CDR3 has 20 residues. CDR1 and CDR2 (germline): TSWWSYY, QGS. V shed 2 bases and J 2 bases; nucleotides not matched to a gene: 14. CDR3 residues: CALGETEGVLGDTGTDKLIF. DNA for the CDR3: TGTGCTCTTGGGGAAACAGAGGGGGTACTGGGGGATACGGGGACCGATAAACTCATCTTT.

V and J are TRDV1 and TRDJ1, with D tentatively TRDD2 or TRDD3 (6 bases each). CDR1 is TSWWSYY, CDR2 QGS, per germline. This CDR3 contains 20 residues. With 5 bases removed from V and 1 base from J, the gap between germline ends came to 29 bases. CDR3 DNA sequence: TGTGCTCTTGGGCCCGTGGGCCTTCCCTCACGTACTGGGATCACCGATAAACTCATCTTT. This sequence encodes CALGPVGLPSRTGITDKLIF.